Reported below is one T cell receptor beta chain. This clonotype was seen a handful of times. There is no known antigen for this receptor. There are no base qualities to consult, and no much larger clone falls within one base. This entry comes from a study of blood T cells in healthy people across ages (dated by TCRdb to between 2015 and 2017). Background on the whole study: In model experiments, template switching captured roughly one uniquely barcoded TCR beta cDNA molecule for every two T cells. The study analyzed two additional independent replicas of 1 million unique cDNA reads from the same blood draw for two donors, one aged 18 to 30 and one aged 80 or older. Four age groups were formed from the donors: young (average approximately 15 years), middle-aged (approximately 40), aged (under 70) and long-lived (roughly 88). Using deep sequencing normalized with unique cDNA molecular identifiers, the study measured how TCR beta repertoire diversity changes with age. To avoid experimental bias, donors of different ages were randomly spread across the sequencing lanes. The paper's findings and limits, for the study overall: As age increased, observed TCR beta diversity per million T cells dropped in a roughly linear way, and a significant reduction was already evident by age roughly 36. Because profiling used bulk unsorted PBMCs, naive and antigen-experienced compartments could not be compared conclusively. Because donor CMV infection status was unknown, age-related changes in expanded clonotypes were potentially confounded. Compared with the aged group, the long-lived group had more naive CD4+ T cells, fewer expanded clones and increased TCR diversity, a pattern suggesting age selection. There was a strong correlation between observed TCR beta diversity and the percentage of naive T cells measured by flow cytometry. Estimates of total diversity based on one million sequenced T cells were regarded as lower bounds and as underestimates.

To prepare the library, 5' RACE was applied. Reads for this sample came from an Illumina HiSeq 2500. A second 7 to 11 cycle PCR used a sample-barcoded 5' primer and a J-beta primer mix. A unique molecular identifier was introduced onto each TCR beta cDNA molecule by a template-switch 5' adaptor carrying 12 random nucleotides. At least 2.5 million CDR3-containing paired-end reads were obtained from each sample. The Mint cDNA synthesis kit, primed by a TRBC-specific oligonucleotide, was used to synthesize first-strand cDNA from all RNA. After uracil-DNA glycosylase treatment, a first 18-cycle PCR used universal primers M1SS and BC2_uni_R on all cDNA. The original pipeline was this. Each sample was normalized by randomly selecting 1 million high-quality reads, each carrying a distinct molecular identifier. Reads sharing molecular identifiers were discarded rather than binned into consensus sequences. MiTCR, with a Q25 quality threshold and the strictest error-elimination algorithm, was used for CDR3 identification, clonotype clustering and error correction. A nonparametric unseen species model using Euler transformation provided a lower-bound estimate of total TCR beta diversity. TCRdb handled the public reads itself, with Q25 trimming in fastp and clone calling in MiXCR, and kept productive beta chains. Every distinct CDR3 protein forms one entry, paired with its most common genes and DNA. The V and J calls here are based on TCRdb, not the publication. The sample table lists some 640,000 distinct CDR3 sequences, approximately 30% of them with a count of one. In total, the top ten clones hold roughly 14% of the sample.

Donors were about 36 systemically healthy Caucasian individuals from Russia aged about 6 to 100 years. Roughly 9.5 milliliters of peripheral blood were drawn from each donor into EDTA-treated Vacutainer tubes. PBMCs were isolated by Ficoll-Paque density-gradient centrifugation, with at least 6.5 million obtained per sample. Total RNA, at least 6 micrograms per sample, was extracted from PBMCs with Trizol reagent. The percentages of naive CD45RAhigh/CD27high T cells were determined by flow cytometry on a PBMC aliquot from every donor. From its cysteine to its phenylalanine, the CDR3 spans 16 amino acids. The only DNA kept is the CDR3, 48 bases in frame from the first base. Looking up the germline V gene (reference sequence) yields CDR1 DFQATT and CDR2 SNEGSKA. V trim: 8 bases; J trim: 6 bases; unmatched bases: 14.

The chain couples TRBV20-1 to TRBJ2-3; a stretch of 13 junction bases matches TRBD2. The receptor's source is an elderly woman in good health. Material: blood. The nucleotide sequence is given as TGCAGTACCAACCGTTGGACTAGCGGGAGTTTTGATACGCAGTATTTT. Translated, this is CSTNRWTSGSFDTQYF.